A single sample gave rise to the 27 T cell receptor beta chains below, sequenced in a study of beta chain features in type 1 diabetes (dated by TCRdb to the late 2010s). The protocol used for the library was the immunoSEQ multiplex PCR assay. The High Capacity cDNA Reverse Transcription Kit was used to reverse transcribe all of the isolated RNA, meaning that expressed TCRB transcripts were what got sequenced. The table was pulled from immuneACCESS by TCRdb, which kept in-frame rearrangements only. Such tables lose some clones; where checked, under half of the loss comes from unresolved V genes, and the rest has no known cause. For this sample there are hundreds of thousands of clones; 15% to 17% appear just once. The ten largest clones add up to 0.07% to 0.095% of the sample. Sequencing input: naive CD4+ T cells from blood. The cell subset or site label for this specimen denotes: true naive CD4+ T cells. These TCRs come from a man aged 18 to 29 in good health.

This chain joins TRBV5-1 and TRBJ1-3; D is unresolved. V lost 2 bases and J lost 1, with 7 bases in between. Germline CDR1 SGHRS, CDR2 YFSETQ. The CDR3 extends over 14 amino acids. The CDR3 DNA reads TGCGCCAGCAGCTTTACCGAATCTGGAAACACCATATATTTT. Its translation is CASSFTESGNTIYF.

This clone was observed a few times. The CDR3 loop reads CASSKDRVTEKLFF. CDR3 in DNA: TGTGCCAGCAGCAAGGACAGGGTAACTGAAAAACTGTTTTTT. The genes are TRBV11-2 and TRBJ1-4; 8 nucleotides align to TRBD1. The CDR3 covers 14 residues. Per germline, CDR1 SGHAT and CDR2 FQNNGV. Unmatched junction bases numbered 6, after V lost 5 bases and J lost 7 bases.

This clone was detected only a few times. The chain is built from TRBV28 and TRBJ2-2, with D tentatively TRBD1 or TRBD2 (6 bases each). Germline V gene lookup returns CDR1 MDHEN and CDR2 SYDVKM. Between the trimmed V and J ends, which lost 5 bases and 5 bases, there was a span of 24 bases. The CDR3 is 18 amino acids. CDR3 region: CASSPLPTTGAKTGELFF. CDR3 DNA sequence: TGTGCCAGCAGTCCTCTACCCACCACGGGGGCCAAGACCGGGGAGCTGTTTTTT.

This chain uses TRBV25-1 with TRBJ2-2; TRBD1 is a possible D gene (5 bases). V dropped 1 base and J dropped 1 base, with 10 bases sitting between them. This CDR3 has 16 amino acids. Looked up from germline, CDR1 is MGHDK and CDR2 is SYGVNS. CDR3 sequence: CASSEFGQGNTGELFF. The CDR3 DNA is TGTGCCAGCAGTGAATTTGGCCAGGGGAACACCGGGGAGCTGTTTTTT.

This clone has more than one count but fewer than ten. This chain connects TRBV7-8 to TRBJ1-1; no clear D. V dropped 0 bases and J dropped 8 bases, with 13 bases sitting between them. Germline V lookup: CDR1 SGHVS, CDR2 FQNEAQ. This CDR3 comprises 14 residues. The CDR3 reads CASSLAIGRAEAFF. The CDR3, as DNA: TGTGCCAGCAGCTTAGCGATAGGGAGGGCCGAAGCTTTCTTT.

This clone was picked up a small number of times. The rearrangement joins TRBV9 to TRBJ2-1, with D unclear. In germline, CDR1 is SGDLS, CDR2 YYNGEE. The CDR3 totals 15 residues. Trimming pared 0 bases from V and 6 bases from J, leaving 13 bases between. The CDR3 region is CASSVVLDPRNEQFF. The DNA for the CDR3 is TGTGCCAGCAGCGTAGTGCTAGATCCTCGCAATGAGCAGTTCTTC.

In this sample, this clone turned up a few times. This chain joins TRBV9 and TRBJ2-1, with D possibly matching TRBD1 (5 bases). The CDR3 extends over 19 amino acids. Germline V lookup: CDR1 SGDLS, CDR2 YYNGEE. With 1 base removed from V and 8 bases from J, the gap between germline ends came to 28 bases. CDR3 loop: CASSVSTTIRGARTDEQFF. Written as DNA, the CDR3 is TGTGCCAGCAGCGTAAGTACCACAATTAGGGGCGCCCGTACGGATGAGCAGTTCTTC. The variable domain in full, completed from reference TRBV9 and TRBJ2-1, reads DSGVTQTPKHLITATGQRVTLRCSPRSGDLSVYWYQQSLDQGLQFLIQYYNGEERAKGNILERFSAQQFPDLHSELNLSSLELGDSALYFCASSVSTTIRGARTDEQFFGPGTRLTVL.

In nucleotides, the CDR3 is TGCGCCAGCAGCCAGGGACTAGCGGGGGGCAATGAGCAGTTCTTC. It translates to CASSQGLAGGNEQFF. V gene TRBV4-3 combines with J gene TRBJ2-1; 15 positions match TRBD2. Trimming removed 3 bases from V and 6 bases from J; junction bases left unmatched: 0. CDR3 length equals 15 residues. Germline CDR1 LGHNA, CDR2 YSLEER.

This chain uses TRBV15 with TRBJ2-7, with D unresolved. Germline V gives CDR1 LNHNV, CDR2 YYDKDF (reference sequence). V shed 3 bases and J shed 2 bases, with 8 bases lying between them. This CDR3 is 13 amino acids long. The CDR3 sequence is CATSRTMTYEQYF. The CDR3 DNA reads as TGTGCCACCAGCAGGACAATGACCTACGAGCAGTACTTC.

The CDR3 nucleotides are TGCAGCGTCGAAATGGGACAGGCAGGTTACTACGAGCAGTACTTC. Its translation: CSVEMGQAGYYEQYF. The chain combines TRBV29-1 with TRBJ2-7, with TRBD1 matching over 8 bases. The germline V gene encodes CDR1 SQVTM and CDR2 ANQGSEA. This CDR3 region has 15 residues. V lost 6 bases, J lost 3 bases, and 13 bases stayed unmatched.

This sequence joins TRBV9 and TRBJ2-7; 13 nucleotides align to TRBD2. Germline CDR1 and CDR2: SGDLS and YYNGEE. J was trimmed by 6 bases and V by 4 bases; bases with no gene match: 10. The CDR3 has 16 amino acids. CDR3 coding DNA: TGTGCCAGCAGCCCACCGGGACTAGCGGGAACGGCCGAGCAGTACTTC. This translates into CASSPPGLAGTAEQYF.

This clone has more than one count but fewer than ten. The genes are TRBV11-3 and TRBJ2-1; D may be TRBD1 (5 bases). CDR1 SGHNT and CDR2 YENEEA come from the germline V gene. CDR3 size: 17 residues. V was pared by 1 base and J by 0 bases, with 13 bases between. Here the CDR3 reads CASSLGVGDSSYNEQFF. Written as DNA, the CDR3 is TGTGCCAGCAGCTTAGGAGTAGGGGATAGCTCCTACAATGAGCAGTTCTTC. The variable domain in full, completed from reference TRBV11-3 and TRBJ2-1, reads EAGVVQSPRYKIIEKKQPVAFWCNPISGHNTLYWYLQNLGQGPELLIRYENEEAVDDSQLPKDRFSAERLKGVDSTLKIQPAELGDSAVYLCASSLGVGDSSYNEQFFGPGTRLTVL.

V and J are TRBV5-1 and TRBJ2-1; TRBD2 might be the D (5 bases). CDR3 length: 16 residues. Trimming shortened V by 3 bases and J by 0 bases, and 13 bases separated the two germline ends. Germline CDR1 is SGHRS and CDR2 is YFSETQ. CDR3 coding DNA: TGCGCCAGCAGCTCCTTAGGACGGGACTCCTACAATGAGCAGTTCTTC. Translating gives CASSSLGRDSYNEQFF.

This clone was counted a few times. The J gene is TRBJ1-5, the V gene TRBV6-5; no definite D call. Trimming took off 2 bases at V and 2 bases at J, with 4 bases between the two ends. Germline V CDR1 and CDR2: MNHEY, SVGAGI. There are 13 residues in the CDR3. CDR3 sequence reads: CASSYMGNQPQHF. The CDR3 bases are TGTGCCAGCAGTTACATGGGCAATCAGCCCCAGCATTTT.

The rearrangement links TRBV7-9 to TRBJ2-5; D is ambiguous. Trimming cost V 1 base and J 3 bases, with 15 bases left between them. The CDR3 sequence is 16 residues long. Germline V gene sequence: CDR1 SEHNR, CDR2 FQNEAQ (reference sequence). Written as DNA, the CDR3 is TGTGCCAGCAGCTTAGGAGGCTCCTACCGCAAAGAGACCCAGTACTTC. Its protein product is CASSLGGSYRKETQYF.

In this sample, this clone turned up a few times. This chain joins TRBV10-3 and TRBJ2-5, with D possibly matching TRBD1 (5 bases). This CDR3 has 15 residues. V shed 0 bases and J shed 4 bases, with 12 bases lying between them. The V gene's germline CDR1 is ENHRY and CDR2 SYGVKD. CDR3 amino acids: CAISESGRGGETQYF. Here the CDR3 DNA reads TGTGCCATCAGTGAGTCAGGTAGGGGCGGAGAGACCCAGTACTTC.

V gene TRBV5-6 combines with J gene TRBJ1-2; D ambiguous. This CDR3 has 16 residues. Trimming stripped 4 bases from V and 0 bases from J, with 16 bases between. Germline CDR1 is SGHDT and CDR2 is YYEEEE. CDR3 sequence reads: CASSGGPGSPNYGYTF. CDR3 nucleotide sequence: TGTGCCAGCAGCGGCGGACCGGGGAGTCCTAACTATGGCTACACCTTC.

The chain links TRBV28 to TRBJ2-7, with D tentatively TRBD1 or TRBD2 (5 bases each). This CDR3 contains 14 residues. Germline-derived CDR1 and CDR2 are MDHEN and SYDVKM. Between the trimmed V and J ends, which lost 4 bases and 1 base, there was a span of 11 bases. The CDR3 loop reads CASSSGTKSYEQYF. CDR3 DNA: TGTGCCAGCAGTTCCGGGACGAAGTCCTACGAGCAGTACTTC.

This clone was seen more than once but under ten times. This sequence joins TRBV9 and TRBJ1-1; D unclear. V shed 7 bases and J shed 0 bases, with 7 bases lying between them. Per germline, CDR1 SGDLS and CDR2 YYNGEE. This CDR3 region has 12 residues. CDR3 residues: CASANVNTEAFF. The CDR3 nucleotides are TGTGCCAGCGCAAACGTGAACACTGAAGCTTTCTTT.

This chain links TRBV4-3 with TRBJ1-1; the D is unclear. CDR3 size: 15 residues. V lost 3 bases and J lost 5, with 16 bases in between. Germline assignment: CDR1 LGHNA and CDR2 YSLEER. The CDR3 protein is CASSHADTRQTEAFF. As DNA, the CDR3 is TGCGCCAGCAGCCACGCAGACACCAGGCAGACTGAAGCTTTCTTT.

This clone was counted between two and nine times. The V gene is TRBV7-9, the J gene TRBJ1-2; D ambiguous. Trimming stripped 1 base from V and 8 bases from J, with 11 bases between. The length of the CDR3 is 13 residues. CDR1 is SEHNR, CDR2 FQNEAQ, per germline (reference sequence). This chain's CDR3 is CASSLEGRLGYTF. CDR3 coding DNA: TGTGCCAGCAGCTTAGAGGGCAGGCTGGGCTACACCTTC. Drawing the rest from reference TRBV7-9 and TRBJ1-2, the complete variable domain is DTGVSQNPRHKITKRGQNVTFRCDPISEHNRLYWYRQTLGQGPEFLTYFQNEAQLEKSRLLSDRFSAERPKGSFSTLEIQRTEQGDSAMYLCASSLEGRLGYTFGSGTRLTVV.

The V call is TRBV6-5, the J call TRBJ2-1; 11 nucleotides agree with TRBD1. The trim removed 5 bases at V and 5 bases at J, leaving 5 bases unmatched. Germline V gene sequence: CDR1 MNHEY, CDR2 SVGAGI. The CDR3 is 15 residues long. CDR3 sequence reads: CASSAGQGGHNEQFF. The CDR3 nucleotides read TGTGCCAGCAGTGCGGGACAGGGGGGCCACAATGAGCAGTTCTTC.

The rearrangement uses TRBV10-3 and TRBJ1-5; no clear D gene. This CDR3 has 15 amino acids. V was trimmed by 2 bases and J by 0 bases, leaving 8 bases between them. Looked up from germline, CDR1 is ENHRY and CDR2 is SYGVKD. CDR3 in amino acids: CAISEAALSNQPQHF. As DNA, the CDR3 is TGTGCCATCAGTGAGGCGGCCCTTAGCAATCAGCCCCAGCATTTT.

The chain links TRBV18 to TRBJ1-2; perhaps TRBD1 as D (5 bases). The CDR3 runs 16 residues. V was pared by 2 bases and J by 2 bases, with 15 bases between. Germline CDR1 KGHSH, CDR2 LQKENI. The CDR3 coding sequence is TGTGCCAGCTCACCAAGGACCCGGACACCGAACTATGGCTACACCTTC. Translating gives CASSPRTRTPNYGYTF.

This clone was recorded a few times. The rearrangement links TRBV5-1 to TRBJ2-3; 7 bases align to TRBD2. The ends lost 0 bases at V and 2 bases at J; junction bases unmatched: 6. This CDR3 region has 16 residues. Germline assignment: CDR1 SGHRS and CDR2 YFSETQ. CDR3 DNA sequence: TGCGCCAGCAGCTTGGTGGCTAGCGGACACACAGATACGCAGTATTTT. Translating gives CASSLVASGHTDTQYF.

This chain joins TRBV28 and TRBJ2-3, with 10 bases fitting TRBD2. There are 15 residues in the CDR3. The ends lost 8 bases at V and 0 bases at J; junction bases unmatched: 5. Germline CDR1 MDHEN, CDR2 SYDVKM. For the CDR3, the DNA is TGTGCCAGCCACACTAGCGGGGTTAGCACAGATACGCAGTATTTT. This translates into CASHTSGVSTDTQYF.

This clone was observed a few times. The chain couples TRBV4-3 to TRBJ2-4; 7 bases map to TRBD2. The J segment lost 3 bases and the V segment lost 3 bases, leaving 8 bases of the junction unmatched. The CDR3 is made up of 16 amino acids. CDR1 and CDR2 from the germline V gene are LGHNA and YSLEER. CDR3 sequence: CASSHSAGYDKNIQYF. For the CDR3, the DNA is TGCGCCAGCAGCCATTCAGCGGGATATGACAAAAACATTCAGTACTTC.